The 18 T cell receptor beta chains presented below share a single source sample, sequenced in a study of T cell changes during pregnancy in multiple sclerosis. The table came from immunoSEQ multiplex PCR; TCRdb's copy has only in-frame clones and leaves some out. Here the sample spans tens of thousands of clones, 91% being singletons. The specimen was peripheral blood, collected in the third trimester of pregnancy. The source is a female donor in good health, enrolled as a control in a pregnancy study.

This chain uses TRBV6-1 with TRBJ2-1, with 8 bases lining up with TRBD2. The germline CDR1 and CDR2 sequences are MNHNS and SASEGT. The J segment lost 0 bases and the V segment lost 3 bases, leaving 10 bases of the junction unmatched. This CDR3 is 18 amino acids long. The CDR3 loop is CASSELAGSPSSYNEQFF. The CDR3 DNA follows: TGTGCCAGCAGTGAGCTAGCGGGTTCTCCAAGCTCCTACAATGAGCAGTTCTTC.

V is TRBV10-3 and J is TRBJ2-7; tentative D call: TRBD1 (6 bases). The CDR3 length is 14 residues. The germline V gene encodes CDR1 ENHRY and CDR2 SYGVKD. Trimming took off 9 bases at V and 6 bases at J, with 21 bases between the two ends. The CDR3 DNA follows: TGTGCCATGATGGACAGCTCTCCGGGTGGCGAGCAGTACTTC. This sequence encodes CAMMDSSPGGEQYF.

The V and J genes are TRBV9 and TRBJ2-1; TRBD2 is a possible D gene (5 bases). From germline, CDR1 is SGDLS and CDR2 YYNGEE. The CDR3 is made up of 15 amino acids. The V end was cut by 4 bases, the J end by 7 bases, with 18 bases between. CDR3 in DNA: TGTGCCAGCAGCCCAGCGGAGCGGAGACGGAATGAGCAGTTCTTC. Its translation: CASSPAERRRNEQFF.

The chain carries TRBV7-9 and TRBJ2-7; 8 bases map to TRBD1. J gave up 1 base and V 4 bases, and 9 bases lay outside the gene matches. Germline V gene lookup returns CDR1 SEHNR and CDR2 FQNEAQ (reference sequence). CDR3 length: 16 amino acids. As DNA, the CDR3 is TGTGCCAGCAGCTCCATAGACAGGGGTCTTTCCTACGAGCAGTACTTC. Translation gives CASSSIDRGLSYEQYF.

The V and J genes are TRBV27 and TRBJ1-4; possible D gene TRBD1, 5 bases. This CDR3 has 15 residues. Deletions cut 2 bases from V and 4 bases from J, with 11 bases between. From germline, CDR1 is MNHEY and CDR2 SMNVEV (reference sequence). CDR3 protein: CASSLMGRGNEKLFF. DNA for the CDR3: TGTGCCAGCAGTTTAATGGGGCGAGGTAATGAAAAACTGTTTTTT.

This chain joins TRBV4-3 and TRBJ1-1; weak D call: TRBD1 (5 bases). Per the germline V gene, CDR1 is LGHNA and CDR2 is YSLEER. V lost 2 bases, J lost 1 base, and 20 bases lay in between. CDR3 length equals 18 residues. Written as DNA, the CDR3 is TGCGCCAGCAGCCAAATGGTCGCATTAGACAGACAGAACACTGAAGCTTTCTTT. It translates to CASSQMVALDRQNTEAFF.

In its sample, this clone was seen once. The chain is built from TRBV23-1 and TRBJ1-2; 9 nucleotides align to TRBD1. TRBV23-1 is assigned to the ORF class and has an uncertain function. Trimming removed 4 bases from V and 4 bases from J; junction bases left unmatched: 10. This CDR3 has 16 amino acids. CDR3 coding DNA: TGCGCCAGCAGTCCCCCCGGGACAGGGAAGGCCTATGGCTACACCTTC. It encodes CASSPPGTGKAYGYTF.

The chain links TRBV15 to TRBJ2-7, with D possibly matching TRBD1 (5 bases). Trimming cost V 0 bases and J 2 bases, with 11 bases left between them. The CDR3 runs 15 residues. Germline V gives CDR1 LNHNV, CDR2 YYDKDF (reference sequence). The CDR3 DNA reads as TGTGCCACCAGCAGAGATCCACGCAGGGCCTACGAGCAGTACTTC. It is translated as CATSRDPRRAYEQYF.

The CDR3 nucleotides are TGTGCCAGCGGGACTTCCAGAAACACCATATATTTT. Translating it yields CASGTSRNTIYF. The chain combines TRBV28 with TRBJ1-3; perhaps TRBD1 as D (5 bases). Germline V gene sequence: CDR1 MDHEN, CDR2 SYDVKM. Trimming pared 8 bases from V and 5 bases from J, leaving 10 bases between. This CDR3 is 12 amino acids long.

The rearrangement joins TRBV27 to TRBJ2-1, with a possible D match to TRBD1 (6 bases). Trimming shortened V by 5 bases and J by 8 bases, and 10 bases separated the two germline ends. This CDR3 spans 12 amino acids. From germline, CDR1 is MNHEY and CDR2 SMNVEV (reference sequence). CDR3 region: CASSPGQHEQFF. CDR3 sequence (DNA): TGTGCCAGCAGTCCCGGACAGCATGAGCAGTTCTTC.

The CDR3 sequence: CASSLFRVNTGELFF. CDR3 nucleotides: TGTGCCAGCAGTTTGTTCAGGGTGAACACCGGGGAGCTGTTTTTT. The chain joins TRBV28 to TRBJ2-2; D possibly corresponds to TRBD1 (5 bases). CDR1 and CDR2 from the germline V gene are MDHEN and SYDVKM. V was trimmed by 3 bases and J by 1 base, leaving 9 bases between them. The CDR3 sequence is 15 residues long.

V and J are TRBV27 and TRBJ1-1; D uncertain. Trimming shortened V by 5 bases and J by 2 bases, and 12 bases separated the two germline ends. The CDR3 runs 14 residues. Looked up from germline, CDR1 is MNHEY and CDR2 is SMNVEV (reference sequence). CDR3 bases: TGTGCCAGCAGTGCCCTTAGTTCCAACACTGAAGCTTTCTTT. It is translated as CASSALSSNTEAFF.

The V gene is TRBV25-1, the J gene TRBJ2-7, with D perhaps TRBD1 (7 bases). CDR3 size: 14 residues. The germline V gene encodes CDR1 MGHDK and CDR2 SYGVNS. Trimming shortened V by 7 bases and J by 3 bases, and 16 bases separated the two germline ends. The CDR3 nucleotides are TGTGCCAGCATTCCTTCAGGGGGGAGCTACGAGCAGTACTTC. Its protein product is CASIPSGGSYEQYF.

The chain has TRBV15 and TRBJ2-2; TRBD2 matches 7 bases. The CDR3 extends over 17 amino acids. Trimming removed 2 bases from V and 4 bases from J; junction bases left unmatched: 10. The V gene's germline CDR1 is LNHNV and CDR2 YYDKDF (reference sequence). Here the CDR3 DNA reads TGTGCCACCAGCAGATCTTACGGCGGGGGTACCACCGGGGAGCTGTTTTTT. Translated, it gives CATSRSYGGGTTGELFF. Filled out from reference TRBV15 and TRBJ2-2, the complete variable domain reads DAMVIQNPRYQVTQFGKPVTLSCSQTLNHNVMYWYQQKSSQAPKLLFHYYDKDFNNEADTPDNFQSRRPNTSFCFLDIRSPGLGDTAMYLCATSRSYGGGTTGELFFGEGSRLTVL.

The chain uses TRBV5-6 and TRBJ1-1; 9 nucleotides match TRBD1. V dropped 5 bases and J dropped 5; count of bases not matched to a gene: 4. Germline CDR1 is SGHDT and CDR2 is YYEEEE. This CDR3 comprises 13 residues. The CDR3 coding sequence is TGTGCCAGCAGGACGACAGGGGGGACTGAAGCTTTCTTT. This sequence encodes CASRTTGGTEAFF.

The chain joins TRBV5-4 to TRBJ2-7; TRBD1 agrees at 7 bases. Germline values: CDR1 SGHNT, CDR2 YYREEE (reference sequence). The V and J ends lost 3 bases and 1 base, in that order; junction bases with no gene match: 4. The CDR3 has 14 residues. As DNA, the CDR3 is TGTGCCAGCAGCTCTTCACAGGGGTCCTACGAGCAGTACTTC. Translation: CASSSSQGSYEQYF.

The rearrangement links TRBV4-3 to TRBJ2-7, with 7 positions matching TRBD1. This CDR3 comprises 18 residues. Unmatched junction bases numbered 18, after V lost 4 bases and J lost 3 bases. CDR1 and CDR2 (germline): LGHNA, YSLEER. Written as DNA, the CDR3 is TGCGCCAGCAGCCCGGGGAGAGGGGGCGCAAATTTAGTCTACGAGCAGTACTTC. This encodes CASSPGRGGANLVYEQYF.

V is TRBV4-3 and J is TRBJ1-2, with a possible D match to TRBD1 (5 bases). The CDR3 is made up of 15 amino acids. Looked up from germline, CDR1 is LGHNA and CDR2 is YSLEER. V lost 1 base to trimming and J lost 1 base, with 10 bases between them. CDR3 nucleotides: TGCGCCAGCAGCCAAGGAAGGGGCGGTAACTATGGCTACACCTTC. This codes for CASSQGRGGNYGYTF.